What follows are 13 T cell receptor beta chains derived from one specimen sequenced in a study of blood T cells in healthy people across ages. For the second PCR, which ran for 7 to 11 cycles, a sample-barcoded 5' primer and a J-beta primer mix were used. Each CDR3 protein gets one entry after TCRdb re-called the 5' RACE reads with MiXCR. The sample contains about 720,000 distinct CDR3 sequences, 25% of which appear only once. This sample also belongs to another study, concerning T cells of mothers and their children.

Sequenced: blood. These TCRs come from a boy between 10 and 17 years old in good health.

The gene calls are TRBV6-1 and TRBJ2-7, with D uncertain. V gave up 2 bases and J gave up 3 bases, with 11 bases separating them. The CDR3 contains 14 residues. Germline V gene sequence: CDR1 MNHNS, CDR2 SASEGT. The CDR3 loop reads CASSEFALDYEQYF. The CDR3 DNA sequence: TGTGCCAGCAGTGAATTTGCCCTGGACTACGAGCAGTACTTC.

This clonotype was seen more than once but under ten times. The chain carries TRBV4-2 and TRBJ2-7; 9 bases fit TRBD2. This CDR3 comprises 16 residues. The germline V gene has CDR1 LGHNA and CDR2 YNFKEQ. V was pared by 0 bases and J by 4 bases, with 7 bases of the junction left unmatched. The CDR3 loop reads CASSQDASGISYEQYF. DNA of the CDR3: TGTGCCAGCAGCCAAGATGCTAGCGGGATTTCGTACGAGCAGTACTTC.

This clonotype showed up just a few times. This chain connects TRBV29-1 to TRBJ1-6; D not certain. Trimming shortened V by 4 bases and J by 9 bases, and 13 bases separated the two germline ends. The germline CDR1 and CDR2 sequences are SQVTM and ANQGSEA. This CDR3 is built from 13 residues. The CDR3 DNA reads TGCAGCGTTGGAGACATACGGGGTTCACCCCTCCACTTT. It translates to CSVGDIRGSPLHF.

On this clonotype itself: Germline and junction disagree at one end, which may indicate a read error. This chain links TRBV7-3 with TRBJ2-5; unclear D gene. The CDR3 is 12 residues long. Germline V CDR1 and CDR2: SGHTA, FQGTGA. The CDR3 sequence: CASSLIGETRYF. CDR3 bases: TGTGCCAGCAGCTTAATCGGAGAGACCCGGTACTTC.

V usage is TRBV29-1 and J usage is TRBJ2-7, with 8 bases aligning to TRBD1. The V and J ends lost 6 bases and 6 bases, in that order; junction bases with no gene match: 4. The V gene's germline CDR1 is SQVTM and CDR2 ANQGSEA. This CDR3 contains 11 residues. Here the CDR3 DNA reads TGCAGCGTCAGGACAGGGATCGAGCAGTACTTC. It specifies CSVRTGIEQYF.

This clonotype was seen more than once but under ten times. The chain's CDR3 is CASSLRVGRNTEAFF. CDR3 coding DNA: TGTGCCAGCAGTTTGAGGGTGGGCAGAAACACTGAAGCTTTCTTT. V usage is TRBV28 and J usage is TRBJ1-1, with D unclear. CDR1 is MDHEN, CDR2 SYDVKM, per germline. Trimming left V 3 bases short and J 2 bases short, with 13 bases between. This CDR3 region has 15 residues.

There are a few counts of this clonotype. The chain employs TRBV7-2 and TRBJ2-1, with TRBD1 matching 9 bases. The CDR3 is 16 amino acids. Germline V lookup: CDR1 SGHTA, CDR2 FQGNSA. V gave up 1 base and J gave up 10 bases; unmatched junction bases: 11. The CDR3, as DNA: TGTGCCAGCAGCTTAGGGGGGACAGGGTACCGTGGCGAGCAGTTCTTC. Its protein is CASSLGGTGYRGEQFF.

This clonotype has just a few counts. The chain joins TRBV11-2 to TRBJ2-7, with TRBD1 matching 9 bases. The CDR3 loop spans 16 amino acids. J gave up 2 bases and V 8 bases, and 13 bases lay outside the gene matches. Looked up from germline, CDR1 is SGHAT and CDR2 is FQNNGV. CDR3 coding DNA: TGTGCCAGCCGACGGATGCGGACAGGGGAAACCTACGAGCAGTACTTC. It is translated as CASRRMRTGETYEQYF.

The chain links TRBV4-1 to TRBJ1-2; TRBD1 might be the D (5 bases). The CDR3 has 16 residues. Germline CDR1 reads MGHRA; CDR2 reads YSYEKL. Trimming cost V 4 bases and J 0 bases, with 15 bases left between them. In DNA, the CDR3 is TGCGCCAGCAGCCCGCGCGACAGCGCAGCTAACTATGGCTACACCTTC. This codes for CASSPRDSAANYGYTF.

V usage is TRBV7-8 and J usage is TRBJ2-7; TRBD1 aligns across 8 bases. This CDR3 has 13 residues. CDR1 is SGHVS and CDR2 is FQNEAQ in the germline V gene. V was pared by 5 bases and J by 9 bases, with 9 bases of the junction left unmatched. The CDR3 is CASSQGAGGRQYF. The DNA for the CDR3 is TGTGCCAGCAGCCAGGGGGCAGGGGGCAGGCAGTACTTC.

This clonotype showed up just once. This chain links TRBV6-2 or TRBV6-3 with TRBJ2-2; tentative D call: TRBD1 (6 bases). Germline V gene lookup returns CDR1 MNHEY and CDR2 SVGEGT. CDR3 length: 15 amino acids. The V end was cut by 4 bases, the J end by 5 bases, with 14 bases between. This CDR3 reads CASSLTGPWTGELFF. CDR3 coding DNA: TGTGCCAGCAGTTTAACAGGGCCCTGGACCGGGGAGCTGTTTTTT.

This clonotype was counted between two and nine times. The V and J genes are TRBV5-1 and TRBJ2-5, with D perhaps given as TRBD1 or TRBD2 (6 bases each). Germline CDR1 is SGHRS and CDR2 is YFSETQ. This CDR3 has 14 residues. Between the trimmed V and J ends, which lost 2 bases and 5 bases, there was a span of 13 bases. CDR3 nucleotides: TGCGCCAGCAGCTTCCGGGGGCATGCGGAGACCCAGTACTTC. Translated: CASSFRGHAETQYF. Combining the CDR3 with reference TRBV5-1 and TRBJ2-5 gives the whole variable domain KAGVTQTPRYLIKTRGQQVTLSCSPISGHRSVSWYQQTPGQGLQFLFEYFSETQRNKGNFPGRFSGRQFSNSRSEMNVSTLELGDSALYLCASSFRGHAETQYFGPGTRLLVL.

This clonotype has more than one count but fewer than ten. V gene TRBV6-6 combines with J gene TRBJ2-5; a possible D gene is TRBD2 (6 bases). The end of the DNA aligns better with TRBJ2-1, so the J call may be wrong. From germline, CDR1 is MNHNY and CDR2 SVGAGI (reference sequence). The length of the CDR3 is 12 residues. The DNA for the CDR3 is TGTGCCGTATCCGGGGGAGCCAATGAGCAGTTCTTC. It encodes CAVSGGANEQFF.